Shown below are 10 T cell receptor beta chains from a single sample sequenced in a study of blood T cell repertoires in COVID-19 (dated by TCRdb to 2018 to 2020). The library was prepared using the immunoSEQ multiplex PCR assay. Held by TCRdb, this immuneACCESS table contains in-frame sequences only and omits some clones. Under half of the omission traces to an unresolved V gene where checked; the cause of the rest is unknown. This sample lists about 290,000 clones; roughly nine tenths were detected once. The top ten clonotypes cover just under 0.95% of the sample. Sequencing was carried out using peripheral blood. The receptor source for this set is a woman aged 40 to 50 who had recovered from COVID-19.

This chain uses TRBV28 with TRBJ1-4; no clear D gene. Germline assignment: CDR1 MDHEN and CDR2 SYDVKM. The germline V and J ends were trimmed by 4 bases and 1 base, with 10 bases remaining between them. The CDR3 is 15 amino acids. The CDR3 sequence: CASSSQTGTNEKLFF. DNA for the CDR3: TGTGCCAGCAGTTCCCAGACGGGAACTAATGAAAAACTGTTTTTT.

The CDR3 sequence: CATSSGRPNEQFF. CDR3 bases: TGCGCCACTTCTAGCGGGAGGCCCAATGAGCAGTTCTTC. The chain couples TRBV5-1 to TRBJ2-1, with 11 bases fitting TRBD2. The CDR3 covers 13 residues. Germline CDR1 and CDR2: SGHRS and YFSETQ. V shed 9 bases and J 6 bases; nucleotides not matched to a gene: 5.

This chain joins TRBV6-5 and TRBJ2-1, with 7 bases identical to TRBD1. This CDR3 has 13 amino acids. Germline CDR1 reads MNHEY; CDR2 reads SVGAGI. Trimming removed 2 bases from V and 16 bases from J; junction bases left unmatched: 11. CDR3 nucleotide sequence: TGTGCCAGCAGTTACACGTCGACAGGGATGAAATTCTTC. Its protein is CASSYTSTGMKFF.

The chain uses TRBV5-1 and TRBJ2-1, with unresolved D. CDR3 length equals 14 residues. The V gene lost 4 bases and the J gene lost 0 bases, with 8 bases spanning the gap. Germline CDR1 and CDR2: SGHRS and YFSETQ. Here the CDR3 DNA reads TGCGCCAGCAGCGGCGGAAGCTCCTACAATGAGCAGTTCTTC. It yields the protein CASSGGSSYNEQFF.

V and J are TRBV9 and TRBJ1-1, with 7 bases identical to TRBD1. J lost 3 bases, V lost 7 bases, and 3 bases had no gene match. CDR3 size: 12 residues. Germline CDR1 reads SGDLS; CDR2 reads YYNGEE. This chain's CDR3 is CASSGQDTEAFF. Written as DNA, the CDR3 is TGTGCCAGCTCCGGACAGGACACTGAAGCTTTCTTT.

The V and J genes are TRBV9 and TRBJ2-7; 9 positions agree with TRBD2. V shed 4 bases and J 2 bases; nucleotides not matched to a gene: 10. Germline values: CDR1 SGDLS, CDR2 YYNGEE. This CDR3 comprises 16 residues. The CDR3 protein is CASSPRLAAAPYEQYF. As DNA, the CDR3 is TGTGCCAGCAGCCCCCGACTAGCGGCCGCCCCCTACGAGCAGTACTTC.

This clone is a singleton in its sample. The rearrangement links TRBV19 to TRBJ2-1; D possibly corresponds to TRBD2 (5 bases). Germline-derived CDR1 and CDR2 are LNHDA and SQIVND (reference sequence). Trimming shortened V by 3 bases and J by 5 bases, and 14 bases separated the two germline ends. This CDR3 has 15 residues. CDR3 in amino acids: CASSIGSSGHNEQFF. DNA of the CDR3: TGTGCCAGTAGTATTGGTTCCAGCGGTCACAATGAGCAGTTCTTC.

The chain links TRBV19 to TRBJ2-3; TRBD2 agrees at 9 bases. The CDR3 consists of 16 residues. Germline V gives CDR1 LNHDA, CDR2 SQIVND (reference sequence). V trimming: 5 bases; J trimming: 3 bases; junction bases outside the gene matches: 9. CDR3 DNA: TGTGCCAGTAGTCCCAGACTAGCGGAGTGGACAGATACGCAGTATTTT. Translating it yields CASSPRLAEWTDTQYF.

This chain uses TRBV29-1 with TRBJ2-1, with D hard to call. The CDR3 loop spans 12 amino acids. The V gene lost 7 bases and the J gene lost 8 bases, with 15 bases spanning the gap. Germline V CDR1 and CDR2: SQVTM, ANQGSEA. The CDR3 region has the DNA TGCAGCGGGGTCTACGTGGGCTATGAGCAGTTCTTC. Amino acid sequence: CSGVYVGYEQFF.

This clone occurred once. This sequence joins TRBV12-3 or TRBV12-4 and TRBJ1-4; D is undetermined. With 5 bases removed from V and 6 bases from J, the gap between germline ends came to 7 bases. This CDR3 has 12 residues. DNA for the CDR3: TGTGCCAGCAGTACAACAGATGAAAAACTGTTTTTT. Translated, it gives CASSTTDEKLFF.